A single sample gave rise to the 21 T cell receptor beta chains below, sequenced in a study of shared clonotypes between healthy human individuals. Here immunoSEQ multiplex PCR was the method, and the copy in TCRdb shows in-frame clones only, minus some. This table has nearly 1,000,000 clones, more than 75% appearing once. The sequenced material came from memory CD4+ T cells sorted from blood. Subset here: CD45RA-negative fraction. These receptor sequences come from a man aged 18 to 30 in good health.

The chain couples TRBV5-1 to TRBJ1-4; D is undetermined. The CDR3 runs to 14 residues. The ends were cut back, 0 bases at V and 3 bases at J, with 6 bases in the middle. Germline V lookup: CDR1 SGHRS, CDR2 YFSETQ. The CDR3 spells CASSLGSPNEKLFF. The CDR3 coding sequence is TGCGCCAGCAGCTTGGGTTCTCCTAATGAAAAACTGTTTTTT. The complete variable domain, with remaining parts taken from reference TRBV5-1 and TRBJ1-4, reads KAGVTQTPRYLIKTRGQQVTLSCSPISGHRSVSWYQQTPGQGLQFLFEYFSETQRNKGNFPGRFSGRQFSNSRSEMNVSTLELGDSALYLCASSLGSPNEKLFFGSGTQLSVL.

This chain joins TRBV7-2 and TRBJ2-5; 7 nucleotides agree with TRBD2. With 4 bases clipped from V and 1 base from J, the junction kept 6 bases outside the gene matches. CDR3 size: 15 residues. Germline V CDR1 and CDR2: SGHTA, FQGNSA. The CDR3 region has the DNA TGTGCCAGCAGCTGGCGGGGGACCGCCCAAGAGACCCAGTACTTC. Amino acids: CASSWRGTAQETQYF.

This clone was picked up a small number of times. The CDR3 reads CASRGTGGSKAFF. The CDR3, as DNA: TGTGCCAGCAGAGGGACAGGGGGGAGCAAAGCTTTCTTT. The chain recombines TRBV2 with TRBJ1-1; 11 bases align to TRBD1. Germline CDR1 is SNHLY and CDR2 is FYNNEI. The V and J ends lost 6 bases and 9 bases, in that order; junction bases with no gene match: 6. The CDR3 has 13 amino acids.

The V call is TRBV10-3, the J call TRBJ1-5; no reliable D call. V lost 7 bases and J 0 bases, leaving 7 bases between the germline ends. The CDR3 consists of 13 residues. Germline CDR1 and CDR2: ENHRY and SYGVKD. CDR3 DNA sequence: TGTGCCATCACGAAGAATAGCAATCAGCCCCAGCATTTT. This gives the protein CAITKNSNQPQHF.

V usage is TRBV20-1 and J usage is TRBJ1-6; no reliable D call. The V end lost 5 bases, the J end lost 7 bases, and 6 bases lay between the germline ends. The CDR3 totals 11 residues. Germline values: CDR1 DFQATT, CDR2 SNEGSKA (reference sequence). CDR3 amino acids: CSAGRNSPLHF. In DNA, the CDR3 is TGCAGTGCTGGCAGAAATTCACCCCTCCACTTT.

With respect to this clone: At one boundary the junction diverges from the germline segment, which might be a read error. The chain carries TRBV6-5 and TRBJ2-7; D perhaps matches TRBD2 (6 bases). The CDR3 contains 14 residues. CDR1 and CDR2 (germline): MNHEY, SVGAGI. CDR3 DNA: TGTGCCAGCAGTTACTCGGCGGGGTTGGGTATGGGGGTCTTC. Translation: CASSYSAGLGMGVF.

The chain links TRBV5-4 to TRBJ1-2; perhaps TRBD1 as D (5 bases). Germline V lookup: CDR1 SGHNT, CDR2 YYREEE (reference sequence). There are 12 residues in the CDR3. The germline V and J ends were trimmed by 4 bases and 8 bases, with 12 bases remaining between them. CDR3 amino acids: CASSGGLEGYTF. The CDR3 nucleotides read TGTGCCAGCAGCGGGGGACTAGAGGGCTACACCTTC. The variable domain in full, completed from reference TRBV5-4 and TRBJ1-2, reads ETGVTQSPTHLIKTRGQQVTLRCSSQSGHNTVSWYQQALGQGPQFIFQYYREEENGRGNFPPRFSGLQFPNYSSELNVNALELDDSALYLCASSGGLEGYTFGSGTRLTVV.

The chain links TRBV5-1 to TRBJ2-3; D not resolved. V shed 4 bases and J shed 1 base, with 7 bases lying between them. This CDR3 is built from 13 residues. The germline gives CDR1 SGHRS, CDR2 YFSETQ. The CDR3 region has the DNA TGCGCCAGCAGCGCCGTCGGCACAGATACGCAGTATTTT. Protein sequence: CASSAVGTDTQYF.

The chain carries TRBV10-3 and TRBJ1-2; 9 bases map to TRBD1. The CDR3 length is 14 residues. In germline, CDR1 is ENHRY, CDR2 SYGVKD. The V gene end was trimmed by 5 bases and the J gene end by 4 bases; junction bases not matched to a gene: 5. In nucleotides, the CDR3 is TGTGCCATCAGTAGAACAGGGGGCTCCTATGGCTACACCTTC. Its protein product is CAISRTGGSYGYTF.

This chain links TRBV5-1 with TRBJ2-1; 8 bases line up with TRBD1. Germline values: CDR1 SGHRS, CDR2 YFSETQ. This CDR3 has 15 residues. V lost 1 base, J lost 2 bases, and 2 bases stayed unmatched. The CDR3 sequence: CASSLIQGAYNEQFF. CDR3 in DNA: TGCGCCAGCAGCTTGATACAGGGGGCCTACAATGAGCAGTTCTTC.

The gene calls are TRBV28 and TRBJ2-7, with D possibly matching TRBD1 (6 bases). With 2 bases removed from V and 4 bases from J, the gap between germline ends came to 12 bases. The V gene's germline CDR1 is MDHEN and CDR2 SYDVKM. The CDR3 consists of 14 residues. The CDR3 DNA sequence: TGTGCCAGCAGTTTAGGGGGCAGTAGGTACGAGCAGTACTTC. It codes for CASSLGGSRYEQYF.

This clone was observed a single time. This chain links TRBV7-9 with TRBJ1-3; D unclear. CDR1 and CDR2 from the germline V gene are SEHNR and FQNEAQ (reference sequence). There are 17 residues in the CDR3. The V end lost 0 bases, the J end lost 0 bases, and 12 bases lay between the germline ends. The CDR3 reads CASSLASGGFSGNTIYF. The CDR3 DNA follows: TGTGCCAGCAGCTTAGCGTCGGGAGGGTTCTCTGGAAACACCATATATTTT.

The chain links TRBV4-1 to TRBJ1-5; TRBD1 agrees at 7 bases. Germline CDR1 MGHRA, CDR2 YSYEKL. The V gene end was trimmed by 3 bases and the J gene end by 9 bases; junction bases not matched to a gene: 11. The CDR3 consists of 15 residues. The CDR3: CASSHSTGRETPQHF. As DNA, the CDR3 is TGCGCCAGCAGCCACTCGACAGGGAGGGAGACGCCCCAGCATTTT.

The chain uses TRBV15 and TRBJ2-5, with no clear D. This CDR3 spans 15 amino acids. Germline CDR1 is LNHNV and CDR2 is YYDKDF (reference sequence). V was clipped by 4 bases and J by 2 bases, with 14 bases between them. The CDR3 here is CATSTLLGVQETQYF. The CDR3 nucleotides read TGTGCCACCAGCACCCTTCTAGGAGTACAAGAGACCCAGTACTTC.

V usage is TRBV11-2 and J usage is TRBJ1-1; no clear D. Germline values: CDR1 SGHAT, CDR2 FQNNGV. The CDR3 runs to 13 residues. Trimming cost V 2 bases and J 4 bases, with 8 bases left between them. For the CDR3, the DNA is TGTGCCAGCAGCTTAAATGGGGTCACTGAAGCTTTCTTT. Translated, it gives CASSLNGVTEAFF.

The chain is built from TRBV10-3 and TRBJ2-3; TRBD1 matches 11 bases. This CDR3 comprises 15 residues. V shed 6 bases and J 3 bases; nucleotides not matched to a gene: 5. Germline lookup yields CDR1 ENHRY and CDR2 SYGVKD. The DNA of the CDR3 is TGTGCCATCAGGTGGGGGACAGGGGGAACAGATACGCAGTATTTT. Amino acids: CAIRWGTGGTDTQYF.

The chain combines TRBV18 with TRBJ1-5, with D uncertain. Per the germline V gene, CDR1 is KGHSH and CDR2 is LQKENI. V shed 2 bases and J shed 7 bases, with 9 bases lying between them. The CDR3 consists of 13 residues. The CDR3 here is CASSPTEFQPQHF. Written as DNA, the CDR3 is TGTGCCAGCTCACCAACAGAATTCCAGCCCCAGCATTTT.

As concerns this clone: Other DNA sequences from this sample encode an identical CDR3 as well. The DNA for the CDR3 is TGTGCCAGCAGCTTACGGGGGGCAAACTATGGCTACACCTTC. This encodes CASSLRGANYGYTF. The chain uses TRBV11-1 and TRBJ1-2; weak D call: TRBD1 (6 bases). Looked up from germline, CDR1 is SGHAT and CDR2 is FQDESV (reference sequence). The germline V and J ends were trimmed by 2 bases and 2 bases, with 9 bases remaining between them. This CDR3 has 14 residues.

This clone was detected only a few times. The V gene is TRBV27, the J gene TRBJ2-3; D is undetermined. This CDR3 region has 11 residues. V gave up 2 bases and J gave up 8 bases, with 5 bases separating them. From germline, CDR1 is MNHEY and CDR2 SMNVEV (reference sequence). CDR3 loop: CASSLAGTQYF. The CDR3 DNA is TGTGCCAGCAGTTTAGCTGGTACGCAGTATTTT.

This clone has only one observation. CDR3 region: CASSLTGQGTEAFF. As DNA, the CDR3 is TGTGCCAGCAGCTTGACAGGGCAGGGCACTGAAGCTTTCTTT. The chain combines TRBV7-2 with TRBJ1-1; 7 bases map to TRBD1. V lost 3 bases to trimming and J lost 4 bases; unmatched junction nucleotides: 5. This CDR3 has 14 amino acids. Per the germline V gene, CDR1 is SGHTA and CDR2 is FQGNSA.

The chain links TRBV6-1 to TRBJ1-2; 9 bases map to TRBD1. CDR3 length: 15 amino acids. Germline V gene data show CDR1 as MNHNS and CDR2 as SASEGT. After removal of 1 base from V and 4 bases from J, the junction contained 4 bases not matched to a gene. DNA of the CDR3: TGTGCCAGCAGTGAAGTCCCGGGACAGGGCTATGGCTACACCTTC. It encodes CASSEVPGQGYGYTF.